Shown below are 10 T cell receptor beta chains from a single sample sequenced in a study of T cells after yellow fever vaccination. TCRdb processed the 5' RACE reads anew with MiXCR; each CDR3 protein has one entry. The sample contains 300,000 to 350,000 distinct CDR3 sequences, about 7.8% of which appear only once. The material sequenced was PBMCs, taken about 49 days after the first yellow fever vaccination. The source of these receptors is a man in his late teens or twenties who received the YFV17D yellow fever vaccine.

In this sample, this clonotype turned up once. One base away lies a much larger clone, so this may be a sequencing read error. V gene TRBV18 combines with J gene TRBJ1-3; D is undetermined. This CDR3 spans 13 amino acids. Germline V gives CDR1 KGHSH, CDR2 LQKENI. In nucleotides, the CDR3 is TGTGCCAGCTCACCAGGGGAAGGAAACGCCATATATTTT. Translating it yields CASSPGEGNAIYF.

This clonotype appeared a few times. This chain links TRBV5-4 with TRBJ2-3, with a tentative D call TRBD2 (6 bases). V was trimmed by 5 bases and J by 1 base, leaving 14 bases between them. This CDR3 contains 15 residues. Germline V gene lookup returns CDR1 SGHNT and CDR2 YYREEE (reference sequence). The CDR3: CASRVWGVRTDTQYF. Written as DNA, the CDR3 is TGTGCCAGCAGGGTTTGGGGGGTACGCACAGATACGCAGTATTTT.

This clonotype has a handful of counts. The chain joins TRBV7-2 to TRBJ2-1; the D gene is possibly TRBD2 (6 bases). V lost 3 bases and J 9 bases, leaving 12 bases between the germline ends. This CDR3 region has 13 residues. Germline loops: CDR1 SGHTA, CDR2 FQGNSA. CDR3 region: CASSLPPAGEQFF. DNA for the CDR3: TGTGCCAGCAGCTTGCCGCCAGCGGGTGAGCAGTTCTTC.

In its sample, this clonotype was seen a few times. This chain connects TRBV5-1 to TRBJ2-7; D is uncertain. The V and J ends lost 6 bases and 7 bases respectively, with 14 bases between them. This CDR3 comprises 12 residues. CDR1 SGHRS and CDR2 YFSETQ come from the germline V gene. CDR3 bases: TGCGCCAGCAAGCTGTCCGGCTATGAGCAGTACTTC. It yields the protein CASKLSGYEQYF.

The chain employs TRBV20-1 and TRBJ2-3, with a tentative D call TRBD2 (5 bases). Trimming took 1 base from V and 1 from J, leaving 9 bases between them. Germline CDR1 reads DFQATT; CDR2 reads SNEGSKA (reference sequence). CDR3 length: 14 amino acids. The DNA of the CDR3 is TGCAGTGCTAGAGGCGGGCCCCGCACAGATACGCAGTATTTT. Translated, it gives CSARGGPRTDTQYF.

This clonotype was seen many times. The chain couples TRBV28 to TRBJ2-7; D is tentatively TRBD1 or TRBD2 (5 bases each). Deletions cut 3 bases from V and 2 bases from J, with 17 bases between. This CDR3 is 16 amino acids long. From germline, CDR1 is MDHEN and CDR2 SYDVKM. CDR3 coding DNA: TGTGCCAGCAGTTTTGCTAGGACGAGGGGTCCCTACGAGCAGTACGTC. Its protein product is CASSFARTRGPYEQYV.

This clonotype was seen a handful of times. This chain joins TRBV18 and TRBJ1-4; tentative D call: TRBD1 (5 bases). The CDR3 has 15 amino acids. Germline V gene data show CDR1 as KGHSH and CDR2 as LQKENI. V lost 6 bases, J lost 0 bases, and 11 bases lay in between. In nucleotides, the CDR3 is TGTGCCAGCTCGCCCGGGGGAGCAACTAATGAAAAACTGTTTTTT. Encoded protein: CASSPGGATNEKLFF. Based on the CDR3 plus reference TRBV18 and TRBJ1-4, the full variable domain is NAGVMQNPRHLVRRRGQEARLRCSPMKGHSHVYWYRQLPEEGLKFMVYLQKENIIDESGMPKERFSAEFPKEGPSILRIQQVVRGDSAAYFCASSPGGATNEKLFFGSGTQLSVL.

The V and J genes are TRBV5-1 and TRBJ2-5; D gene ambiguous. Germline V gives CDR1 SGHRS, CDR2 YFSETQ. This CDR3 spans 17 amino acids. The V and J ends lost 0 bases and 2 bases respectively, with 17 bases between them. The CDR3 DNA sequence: TGCGCCAGCAGCTTGGCCGCCCACTATCGTGGTCAAGAGACCCAGTACTTC. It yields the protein CASSLAAHYRGQETQYF.

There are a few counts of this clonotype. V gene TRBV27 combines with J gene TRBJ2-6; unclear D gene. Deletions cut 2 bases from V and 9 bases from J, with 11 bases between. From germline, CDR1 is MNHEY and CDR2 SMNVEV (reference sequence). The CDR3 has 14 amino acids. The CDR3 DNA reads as TGTGCCAGCAGTTTAGCCCCGTATGACAACGTCCTGACTTTC. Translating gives CASSLAPYDNVLTF. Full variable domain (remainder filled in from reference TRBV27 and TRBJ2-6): EAQVTQNPRYLITVTGKKLTVTCSQNMNHEYMSWYRQDPGLGLRQIYYSMNVEVTDKGDVPEGYKVSRKEKRNFPLILESPSPNQTSLYFCASSLAPYDNVLTFGAGSRLTVL.

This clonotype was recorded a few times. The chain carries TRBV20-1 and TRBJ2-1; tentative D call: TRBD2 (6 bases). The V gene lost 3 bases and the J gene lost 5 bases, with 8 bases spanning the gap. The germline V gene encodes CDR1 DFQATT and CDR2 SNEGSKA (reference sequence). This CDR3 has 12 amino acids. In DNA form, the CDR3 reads TGCAGTGCTAGCGGGGGTCACAATGAGCAGTTCTTC. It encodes CSASGGHNEQFF.